This TCR beta chain was sequenced during a study of blood T cells in healthy people across ages. For this clonotype: What it binds is not known.

Primers used in a second PCR of about 6 to 11 cycles were a sample-barcoded 5' primer and a J-beta primer mix. Every sample returned 2.5 million or more CDR3-containing paired-end reads. TCRdb re-derived calls from the 5' RACE reads in MiXCR, one entry per CDR3 protein. This sample has 1.5 million to 2 million distinct CDR3 sequences, with around 40% found just once. Study-level findings and limits: Researchers said unsorted PBMCs prevented a conclusive naive versus antigen-experienced comparison. Per-million-T-cell TCR beta diversity fell roughly linearly with age. Donors of long life had a larger count of naive CD4+ cells and greater diversity than aged donors.

Trimming took 2 bases from V and 1 from J, leaving 11 bases between them. This CDR3 has 15 amino acids. Germline loops: CDR1 ENHRY, CDR2 SYGVKD. This receptor was identified in a human donor in good health. The source material was blood. The chain joins TRBV10-3 to TRBJ2-5, with a tentative D call TRBD2 (6 bases). The DNA for the CDR3 is TGTGCCATCAGTGAGCGGGCGGGGAGCCAAGAGACCCAGTACTTC. Encoded protein: CAISERAGSQETQYF.